Reported below is one T cell receptor beta chain. What it recognizes is unknown. The data originate from a study of Graves' ophthalmopathy and Graves' hyperthyroidism. Study-wide findings and caveats: The authors also found most expanded thyroid clonotypes above 0.001 frequency in blood.

Germline trimming cut 6 bases from V and 1 base from J; bases unmatched to any gene: 7. Germline values: CDR1 DFQATT, CDR2 SNEGSKA (reference sequence). CDR3 length: 14 amino acids. RNA transcripts were the source from which TCR beta CDR3 regions were amplified. The library came from an HTBI-primed first-round RT-PCR and a second-round multiplex PCR. TCRdb fed the multiplex PCR reads into MiXCR, producing one record per CDR3 protein. The sample consists of a few hundred thousand distinct CDR3 sequences, less than 20% of them appearing once. The source of this sequence is a woman between 18 and 30 years old with stable Graves' hyperthyroidism. Sequenced: peripheral blood. The J gene is TRBJ2-3, the V gene TRBV20-1; 7 bases map to TRBD1. In DNA form, the CDR3 reads TGCAGTGCCCCGACAGGGACCGGCACAGATACGCAGTATTTT. Its protein product is CSAPTGTGTDTQYF.